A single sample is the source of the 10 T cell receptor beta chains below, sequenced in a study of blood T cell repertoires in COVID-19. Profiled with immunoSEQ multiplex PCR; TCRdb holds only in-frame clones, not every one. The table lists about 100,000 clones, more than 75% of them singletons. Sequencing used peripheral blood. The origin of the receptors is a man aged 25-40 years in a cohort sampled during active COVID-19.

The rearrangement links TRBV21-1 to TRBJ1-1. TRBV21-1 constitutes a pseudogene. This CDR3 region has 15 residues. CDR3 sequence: CASSKVEVFDTEAFF. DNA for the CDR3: TGTGCCAGCAGCAAAGTAGAGGTCTTCGACACTGAAGCTTTCTTT.

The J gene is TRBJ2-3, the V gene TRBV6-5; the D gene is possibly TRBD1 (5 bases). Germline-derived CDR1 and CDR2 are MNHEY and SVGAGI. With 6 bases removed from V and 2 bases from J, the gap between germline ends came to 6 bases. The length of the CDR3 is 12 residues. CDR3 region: CASRDTTDTQYF. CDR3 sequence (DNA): TGTGCCAGCAGGGACACCACAGATACGCAGTATTTT.

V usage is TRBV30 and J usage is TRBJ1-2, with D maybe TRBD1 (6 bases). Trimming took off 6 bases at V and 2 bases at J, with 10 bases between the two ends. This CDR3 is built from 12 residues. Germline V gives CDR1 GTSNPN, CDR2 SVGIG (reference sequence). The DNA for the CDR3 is TGTGCCTGCAGGGGCGGAAACTATGGCTACACCTTC. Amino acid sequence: CACRGGNYGYTF. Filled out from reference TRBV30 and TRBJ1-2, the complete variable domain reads SQTIHQWPATLVQPVGSPLSLECTVEGTSNPNLYWYRQAAGRGLQLLFYSVGIGQISSEVPQNLSASRPQDRQFILSSKKLLLSDSGFYLCACRGGNYGYTFGSGTRLTVV.

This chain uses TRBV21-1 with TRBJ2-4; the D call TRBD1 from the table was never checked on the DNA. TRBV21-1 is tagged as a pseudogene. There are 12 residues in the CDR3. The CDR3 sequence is CASSNPLGHSCF. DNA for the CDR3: TGTGCCAGCAGCAACCCTTTGGGCCACTCTTGCTTC.

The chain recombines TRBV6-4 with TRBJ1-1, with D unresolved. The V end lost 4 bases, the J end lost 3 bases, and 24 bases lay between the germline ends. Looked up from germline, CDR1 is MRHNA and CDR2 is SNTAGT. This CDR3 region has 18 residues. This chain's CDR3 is CASSAFPARLTRDTEAFF. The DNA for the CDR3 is TGTGCCAGCAGTGCCTTCCCCGCCCGTCTCACCCGAGACACTGAAGCTTTCTTT.

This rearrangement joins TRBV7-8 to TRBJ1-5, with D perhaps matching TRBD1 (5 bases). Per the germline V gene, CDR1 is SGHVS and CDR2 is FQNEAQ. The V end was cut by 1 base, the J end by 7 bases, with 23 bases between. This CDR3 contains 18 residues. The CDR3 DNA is TGTGCCAGCAGCTTAGTAACTGGGGGTCGGGGGAGGCAACAGCCCCAGCATTTT. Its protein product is CASSLVTGGRGRQQPQHF. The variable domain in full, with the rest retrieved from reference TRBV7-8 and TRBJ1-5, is GAGVSQSPRYKVAKRGQDVALRCDPISGHVSLFWYQQALGQGPEFLTYFQNEAQLDKSGLPSDRFFAERPEGSVSTLKIQRTQQEDSAVYLCASSLVTGGRGRQQPQHFGDGTRLSIL.

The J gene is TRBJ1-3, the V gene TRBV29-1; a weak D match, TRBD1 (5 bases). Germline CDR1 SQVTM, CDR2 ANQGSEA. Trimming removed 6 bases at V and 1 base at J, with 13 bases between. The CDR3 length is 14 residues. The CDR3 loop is CSVRQSPSGNTIYF. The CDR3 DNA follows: TGCAGCGTCCGACAGAGCCCTTCTGGAAACACCATATATTTT. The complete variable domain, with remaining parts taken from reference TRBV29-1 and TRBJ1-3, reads SAVISQKPSRDICQRGTSLTIQCQVDSQVTMMFWYRQQPGQSLTLIATANQGSEATYESGFVIDKFPISRPNLTFSTLTVSNMSPEDSSIYLCSVRQSPSGNTIYFGEGSWLTVV.

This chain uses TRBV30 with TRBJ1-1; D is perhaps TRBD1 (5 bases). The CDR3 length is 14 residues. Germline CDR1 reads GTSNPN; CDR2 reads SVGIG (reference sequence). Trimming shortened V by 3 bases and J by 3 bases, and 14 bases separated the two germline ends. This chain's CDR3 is CAWRLTSRDTEAFF. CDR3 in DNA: TGTGCCTGGAGGCTGACTAGCAGGGACACTGAAGCTTTCTTT.

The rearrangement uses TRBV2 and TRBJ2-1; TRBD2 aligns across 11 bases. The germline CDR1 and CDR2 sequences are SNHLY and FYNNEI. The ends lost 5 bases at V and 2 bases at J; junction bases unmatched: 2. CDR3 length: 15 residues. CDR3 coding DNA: TGTGCCAGCAGTTCTAGCGGGGGGCCCTACAATGAGCAGTTCTTC. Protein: CASSSSGGPYNEQFF.

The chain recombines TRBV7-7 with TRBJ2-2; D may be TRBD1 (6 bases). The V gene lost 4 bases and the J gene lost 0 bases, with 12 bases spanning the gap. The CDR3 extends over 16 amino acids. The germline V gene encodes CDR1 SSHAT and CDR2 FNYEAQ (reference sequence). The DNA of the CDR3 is TGTGCCAGCAGCTCCCTGACAGGCCCGAACACCGGGGAGCTGTTTTTT. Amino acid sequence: CASSSLTGPNTGELFF.